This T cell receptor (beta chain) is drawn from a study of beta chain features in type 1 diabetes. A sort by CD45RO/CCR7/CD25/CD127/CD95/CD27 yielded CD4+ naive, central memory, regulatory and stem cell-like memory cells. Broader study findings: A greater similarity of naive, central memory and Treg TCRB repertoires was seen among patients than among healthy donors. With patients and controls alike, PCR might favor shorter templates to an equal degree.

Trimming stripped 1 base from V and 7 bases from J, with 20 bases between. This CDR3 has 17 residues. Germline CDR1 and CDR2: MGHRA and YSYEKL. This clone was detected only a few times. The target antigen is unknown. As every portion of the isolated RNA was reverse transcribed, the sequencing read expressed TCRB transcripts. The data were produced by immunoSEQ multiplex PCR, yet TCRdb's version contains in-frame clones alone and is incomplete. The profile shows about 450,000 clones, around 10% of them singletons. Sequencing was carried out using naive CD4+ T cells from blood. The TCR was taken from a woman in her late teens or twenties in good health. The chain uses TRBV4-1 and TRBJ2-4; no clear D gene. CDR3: CASSQGAASKPKNIQYF. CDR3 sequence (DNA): TGCGCCAGCAGCCAAGGGGCGGCCAGTAAGCCAAAGAACATTCAGTACTTC.